Below, 23 T cell receptor beta chains from the same sample are listed, as sequenced in a study of identical twins. TCRdb fed the 5' RACE reads into MiXCR, producing one record per CDR3 protein. The sample lists about 1.7 million distinct CDR3 sequences, more than 30% occurring once. Sequencing used cord blood. The receptor source for this set is a newborn girl in good health.

This clonotype was recorded a few times. The J gene is TRBJ1-2, the V gene TRBV10-3, with TRBD1 identical over 10 bases. CDR1 ENHRY and CDR2 SYGVKD come from the germline V gene. The CDR3 is made up of 13 amino acids. Trimming removed 10 bases from V and 5 bases from J; junction bases left unmatched: 7. The CDR3 spells CATGPGQGYGYTF. Here the CDR3 DNA reads TGTGCCACCGGACCGGGACAGGGGTATGGCTACACCTTC.

The chain has TRBV6-2 or TRBV6-3 and TRBJ2-5; 9 bases align to TRBD2. Judging by the DNA end, TRBJ2-7 fits better; the J call may be wrong. This CDR3 spans 14 amino acids. Germline CDR1 MNHEY, CDR2 SVGEGT. The CDR3 nucleotides read TGTGCCAGCAGTTCTCTGACTAGCGGAAACGAGCAGTACTTC. It yields the protein CASSSLTSGNEQYF.

This clonotype was seen only a few times. This chain uses TRBV7-2 with TRBJ2-3; D may be TRBD2 (5 bases). CDR3 size: 17 residues. The V end was cut by 0 bases, the J end by 1 base, with 14 bases between. Per germline, CDR1 SGHTA and CDR2 FQGNSA. This chain's CDR3 is CASSLAVHTGGTDTQYF. The CDR3, as DNA: TGTGCCAGCAGCTTAGCGGTACATACCGGGGGCACAGATACGCAGTATTTT.

This clonotype was seen a few times. This chain joins TRBV20-1 and TRBJ1-4, with D unresolved. Trimming shortened V by 6 bases and J by 6 bases, and 11 bases separated the two germline ends. Germline V gene data show CDR1 as DFQATT and CDR2 as SNEGSKA (reference sequence). This CDR3 spans 12 amino acids. This CDR3 is CSAGEGYEKLFF. The CDR3 DNA is TGCAGTGCCGGGGAAGGGTATGAAAAACTGTTTTTT.

The chain has TRBV11-1 and TRBJ1-5; TRBD1 matches at 12 bases. The CDR3 runs to 21 residues. The germline gives CDR1 SGHAT, CDR2 FQDESV (reference sequence). V shed 2 bases, J shed 0 bases, and the junction held 14 bases outside the gene matches. CDR3 DNA sequence: TGTGCCAGCAGCTTATTTTCGGCGGGGGACAGGGGGCCTTATAGCAATCAGCCCCAGCATTTT. Residues: CASSLFSAGDRGPYSNQPQHF.

The chain combines TRBV2 with TRBJ2-5; 7 positions match TRBD1. The end of the DNA is better explained by TRBJ2-7, so the J call may be wrong. This CDR3 is 14 amino acids long. CDR1 and CDR2 (germline): SNHLY, FYNNEI. In DNA, the CDR3 is TGTGCCAGCAGTGGGACAGGTTCTCGGTACGAGCAGTACTTC. It encodes CASSGTGSRYEQYF.

The rearrangement uses TRBV20-1 and TRBJ1-2; possible D gene TRBD1, 6 bases. The germline gives CDR1 DFQATT, CDR2 SNEGSKA (reference sequence). The V end was cut by 0 bases, the J end by 3 bases, with 14 bases between. This CDR3 comprises 15 residues. CDR3 protein: CSARDAEQGDYGYTF. The DNA of the CDR3 is TGCAGTGCTAGAGATGCGGAACAGGGAGACTATGGCTACACCTTC.

This clonotype was seen a few times. V usage is TRBV12-3 or TRBV12-4 and J usage is TRBJ2-4, with no clear D. The CDR3 is 15 residues long. Trimming cost V 7 bases and J 2 bases, with 15 bases left between them. CDR3: CASNHVPPSKNIQYF. As DNA, the CDR3 is TGTGCCAGCAATCACGTACCCCCATCCAAAAACATTCAGTACTTC.

This clonotype showed up just a few times. The chain employs TRBV28 and TRBJ1-5; D is possibly TRBD1 (6 bases). Trimming shortened V by 2 bases and J by 3 bases, and 14 bases separated the two germline ends. The CDR3 totals 16 residues. The germline V gene has CDR1 MDHEN and CDR2 SYDVKM. This CDR3 is CASSLEAGVPNQPQHF. The CDR3 nucleotides read TGTGCCAGCAGTTTAGAAGCAGGGGTTCCCAATCAGCCCCAGCATTTT.

This chain links TRBV20-1 with TRBJ2-2, with D possibly matching TRBD2 (6 bases). In germline, CDR1 is DFQATT, CDR2 SNEGSKA (reference sequence). CDR3 length: 14 residues. V dropped 2 bases and J dropped 1 base, with 8 bases sitting between them. As DNA, the CDR3 is TGCAGTGCTAGACCTAGCGAGAACACCGGGGAGCTGTTTTTT. Its protein product is CSARPSENTGELFF.

This clonotype came up many times. The chain combines TRBV24-1 with TRBJ2-3; D remains unclear. Germline assignment: CDR1 KGHDR and CDR2 SFDVKD. V was shortened by 5 bases and J by 2 bases, with 10 bases between the two germline ends. The CDR3 extends over 14 amino acids. CDR3 residues: CATSGRGSTDTQYF. In nucleotides, the CDR3 is TGTGCCACCAGTGGGCGTGGATCCACAGATACGCAGTATTTT.

The V call is TRBV20-1, the J call TRBJ2-3, with TRBD2 identical over 10 bases. V lost 2 bases and J lost 3; bases outside the gene matches: 5. This CDR3 region has 15 residues. In germline, CDR1 is DFQATT, CDR2 SNEGSKA (reference sequence). The CDR3 reads CSARSSGRRTDTQYF. The CDR3 DNA reads TGCAGTGCTAGATCTAGCGGGAGAAGGACAGATACGCAGTATTTT.

The V gene is TRBV24-1, the J gene TRBJ2-2, with 8 bases identical to TRBD1. J lost 9 bases, V lost 7 bases, and 6 bases had no gene match. In germline, CDR1 is KGHDR, CDR2 SFDVKD. The length of the CDR3 is 13 residues. The CDR3 protein is CATRDRVTRELFF. CDR3 DNA: TGTGCCACCAGGGACAGGGTTACCAGGGAGCTGTTTTTT.

This clonotype has only a few counts. The rearrangement links TRBV20-1 to TRBJ2-3; a possible D gene is TRBD2 (5 bases). V was trimmed by 3 bases and J by 0 bases, leaving 16 bases between them. The CDR3 length is 16 residues. Germline lookup yields CDR1 DFQATT and CDR2 SNEGSKA (reference sequence). CDR3 nucleotide sequence: TGCAGTGCTAGTGGCGCGTCGGGGTATAGCACAGATACGCAGTATTTT. Amino acids: CSASGASGYSTDTQYF.

This clonotype has ten or more counts. The chain uses TRBV5-1 and TRBJ2-3; tentative D call: TRBD2 (6 bases). Deletions cut 2 bases from V and 7 bases from J, with 17 bases between. CDR1 is SGHRS, CDR2 YFSETQ, per germline. The CDR3 covers 15 residues. In nucleotides, the CDR3 is TGCGCCAGCAGCTTTCGGAGCGGGCGAGGATATACGCAGTATTTT. This gives the protein CASSFRSGRGYTQYF.

Regarding this clonotype: A much larger clone differs by one base, so this may be a read error. The V and J genes are TRBV28 and TRBJ2-5, with TRBD1 as a possible D gene (5 bases). The CDR3 sequence is 13 residues long. Germline values: CDR1 MDHEN, CDR2 SYDVKM. The CDR3 DNA sequence: TGTGCCAGCGGTTTATCGCAGGGAGAGACCCAGTACTTC. Protein product: CASGLSQGETQYF.

V usage is TRBV25-1 and J usage is TRBJ1-4; TRBD1 matches at 10 bases. CDR1 MGHDK and CDR2 SYGVNS come from the germline V gene. The CDR3 has 15 amino acids. The junction had 4 bases not matched to a gene; V was cut back by 1 base and J by 8 bases. The CDR3 loop is CASSESGTGEEKLFF. CDR3 DNA: TGTGCCAGCAGTGAATCGGGGACAGGGGAAGAAAAACTGTTTTTT.

V usage is TRBV6-5 and J usage is TRBJ2-5, with 12 bases lining up with TRBD2. V lost 2 bases to trimming and J lost 2 bases; unmatched junction nucleotides: 3. In germline, CDR1 is MNHEY, CDR2 SVGAGI. This CDR3 is built from 16 residues. The CDR3 sequence is CASSYRLAGGQETQYF. CDR3 nucleotide sequence: TGTGCCAGCAGTTACAGGCTAGCGGGAGGGCAAGAGACCCAGTACTTC.

Only a few counts were recorded for this clonotype. The chain uses TRBV27 and TRBJ2-7, with D hard to call. Germline assignment: CDR1 MNHEY and CDR2 SMNVEV (reference sequence). The germline V and J ends were trimmed by 5 bases and 1 base, with 12 bases remaining between them. This CDR3 contains 14 residues. The CDR3: CASSVIYGSYEQYF. Here the CDR3 DNA reads TGTGCCAGCAGTGTCATCTACGGATCCTACGAGCAGTACTTC.

The chain is built from TRBV2 and TRBJ2-1; D could derive from TRBD1 or TRBD2 (6 bases each). Trimming took off 8 bases at V and 6 bases at J, with 11 bases between the two ends. The CDR3 runs to 12 residues. Germline V gene sequence: CDR1 SNHLY, CDR2 FYNNEI. The CDR3 sequence is CASRGLSNEQFF. DNA for the CDR3: TGTGCCAGCCGGGGGCTATCCAATGAGCAGTTCTTC.

This clonotype was seen a single time. The CDR3 sequence is CAISDSYNSPLHF. In DNA form, the CDR3 reads TGTGCCATCAGTGATAGCTATAATTCACCCCTCCACTTT. The chain recombines TRBV10-3 with TRBJ1-6; D is unclear. This CDR3 has 13 amino acids. Deletions cut 3 bases from V and 3 bases from J, with 3 bases between. Germline-derived CDR1 and CDR2 are ENHRY and SYGVKD.

This clonotype has a count of ten or more. The gene calls are TRBV20-1 and TRBJ2-4; 7 positions agree with TRBD2. The CDR3 length is 12 residues. In germline, CDR1 is DFQATT, CDR2 SNEGSKA (reference sequence). V lost 4 bases, J lost 13 bases, and 10 bases stayed unmatched. This CDR3 is CSANKAGPEQYF. The CDR3 DNA follows: TGCAGTGCTAACAAAGCGGGGCCTGAGCAGTACTTC.

The chain combines TRBV2 with TRBJ2-2; D ambiguous. V was cut by 3 bases and J by 3 bases, with 5 bases left in between. From germline, CDR1 is SNHLY and CDR2 FYNNEI. CDR3 size: 13 residues. The CDR3 sequence: CASSELYTGELFF. DNA for the CDR3: TGTGCCAGCAGTGAGCTGTACACCGGGGAGCTGTTTTTT.